This T cell receptor (beta chain) was recorded in a study of untreated major depressive disorder. A note on this clone: No antigen is known for it.

Broader study findings: In every subject, the five largest TRBV05-01 clones were private.

The data were produced by immunoSEQ multiplex PCR, yet TCRdb's version contains in-frame clones alone and is incomplete. The data show about 21,000 clones, over 80% seen once. Typically roughly 96% of enriched cells were CD4+. The CDR3 spans 13 residues. Looked up from germline, CDR1 is SGHRS and CDR2 is YFSETQ. With 3 bases removed from V and 1 base from J, the gap between germline ends came to 7 bases. The V gene is TRBV5-1, the J gene TRBJ1-1; D call uncertain. This TCR came from a man younger than 45 in good health. Sequencing was done on a sample of CD4+ T cells from PBMCs. The CDR3 coding sequence is TGCGCCAGCAGCTGGGAGGGGAACACTGAAGCTTTCTTT. Translating gives CASSWEGNTEAFF.